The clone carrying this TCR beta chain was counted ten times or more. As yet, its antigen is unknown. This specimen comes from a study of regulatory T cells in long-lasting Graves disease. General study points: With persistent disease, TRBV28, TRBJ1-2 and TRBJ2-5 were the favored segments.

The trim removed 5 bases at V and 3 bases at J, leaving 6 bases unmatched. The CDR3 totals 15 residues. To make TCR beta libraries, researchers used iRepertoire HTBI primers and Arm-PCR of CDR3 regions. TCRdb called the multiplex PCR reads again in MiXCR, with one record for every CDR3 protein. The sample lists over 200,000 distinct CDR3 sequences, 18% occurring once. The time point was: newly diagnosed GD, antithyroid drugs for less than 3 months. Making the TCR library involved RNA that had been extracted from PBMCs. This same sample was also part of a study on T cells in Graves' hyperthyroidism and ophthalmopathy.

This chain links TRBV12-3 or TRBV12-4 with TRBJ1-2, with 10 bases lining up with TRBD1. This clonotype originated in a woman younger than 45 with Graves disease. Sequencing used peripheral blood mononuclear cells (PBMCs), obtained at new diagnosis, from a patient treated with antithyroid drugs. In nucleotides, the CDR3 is TGTGCCAGCAGTACCTGGACAGGGGGGGACTATGGCTACACCTTC. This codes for CASSTWTGGDYGYTF.